The 15 T cell receptor beta chains listed next were all sequenced from one sample in a study of OX40 agonist ivuxolimab in advanced cancers. The protocol was immunoSEQ multiplex PCR, while the TCRdb copy is restricted to in-frame clones and leaves out a portion. In the table there are approximately 37,000 clones, 83% of which are singletons. Here the sequenced sample was CD4+ or CD8+ T cells sorted from blood, taken in a trial of the OX40 agonist ivuxolimab. The receptors stem from an adult with an advanced solid tumor such as melanoma, head and neck, liver or kidney cancer.

With respect to this clone: Additional DNA sequences in this sample encode the identical CDR3. The chain joins TRBV30 to TRBJ1-1; no reliable D call. The CDR3 is 11 amino acids. V was pared by 4 bases and J by 3 bases, with 6 bases between. CDR1 and CDR2 (germline): GTSNPN, SVGIG (reference sequence). CDR3 protein: CAWIEDTEAFF. In DNA form, the CDR3 reads TGTGCCTGGATAGAGGACACTGAAGCTTTCTTT. Full variable domain (outside the CDR3, taken from reference TRBV30 and TRBJ1-1): SQTIHQWPATLVQPVGSPLSLECTVEGTSNPNLYWYRQAAGRGLQLLFYSVGIGQISSEVPQNLSASRPQDRQFILSSKKLLLSDSGFYLCAWIEDTEAFFGQGTRLTVV.

The chain is built from TRBV5-1 and TRBJ2-1; D not certain. With 0 bases removed from V and 5 bases from J, the gap between germline ends came to 12 bases. The CDR3 has 15 amino acids. Germline CDR1 and CDR2: SGHRS and YFSETQ. Written as DNA, the CDR3 is TGCGCCAGCAGCTTGGTGCCCGGCAGCAACAATGAGCAGTTCTTC. Amino acids: CASSLVPGSNNEQFF.

This clone was found many times. The CDR3 bases are TGTGCCAGCAGTCTCGGGGATAGCGCTAACTACAATGAGCAGTTCTTC. It codes for CASSLGDSANYNEQFF. The J gene is TRBJ2-1, the V gene TRBV28; tentative D call: TRBD2 (5 bases). Germline CDR1 MDHEN, CDR2 SYDVKM. Trimming took off 5 bases at V and 3 bases at J, with 17 bases between the two ends. This CDR3 region has 16 residues.

This chain connects TRBV9 to TRBJ2-7, with 10 bases matching TRBD1. Germline loops: CDR1 SGDLS, CDR2 YYNGEE. This CDR3 contains 16 residues. Unmatched junction bases numbered 4, after V lost 0 bases and J lost 1 base. In nucleotides, the CDR3 is TGTGCCAGCAGCGTAGCTGCGGGACAGGGGTCCTACGAGCAGTACTTC. Translated: CASSVAAGQGSYEQYF.

The rearrangement links TRBV27 to TRBJ2-2, with D perhaps assigned TRBD1 or TRBD2 (5 bases each). Per the germline V gene, CDR1 is MNHEY and CDR2 is SMNVEV (reference sequence). The CDR3 has 15 amino acids. V was trimmed by 4 bases and J by 3 bases, leaving 12 bases between them. Written as DNA, the CDR3 is TGTGCCAGCAGTTCGGGGCCCCCCGACACCGGGGAGCTGTTTTTT. Its translation: CASSSGPPDTGELFF.

This clone was observed a single time. CDR3 region: CASSFTTGYEQYF. Here the CDR3 DNA reads TGTGCCAGCAGTTTCACCACAGGTTACGAGCAGTACTTC. V and J are TRBV27 and TRBJ2-7; the D gene is possibly TRBD1 (5 bases). The CDR3 runs to 13 residues. The germline CDR1 and CDR2 sequences are MNHEY and SMNVEV (reference sequence). V was trimmed by 3 bases and J by 4 bases, leaving 10 bases between them.

The chain uses TRBV9 and TRBJ1-2; a weak D match, TRBD1 (6 bases). V lost 3 bases and J 1 base, leaving 10 bases between the germline ends. The CDR3 sequence is 14 residues long. Germline V gene lookup returns CDR1 SGDLS and CDR2 YYNGEE. CDR3 in amino acids: CASSGYRDNYGYTF. CDR3 bases: TGTGCCAGCAGCGGTTACAGGGATAACTATGGCTACACCTTC.

The CDR3 sequence is CASSRRTSDYNEQFF. CDR3 DNA sequence: TGCGCCAGCAGCCGTCGGACTAGCGATTACAATGAGCAGTTCTTC. The V gene is TRBV4-3, the J gene TRBJ2-1, with TRBD2 matching 9 bases. The germline V gene encodes CDR1 LGHNA and CDR2 YSLEER. The CDR3 covers 15 residues. V shed 4 bases, J shed 4 bases, and the junction held 5 bases outside the gene matches.

The chain combines TRBV30 with TRBJ2-7; possibly TRBD1 for D (5 bases). The V gene's germline CDR1 is GTSNPN and CDR2 SVGIG (reference sequence). V was trimmed by 0 bases and J by 7 bases, leaving 10 bases between them. The CDR3 totals 12 residues. CDR3 nucleotide sequence: TGTGCCTGGAGTGTGCAGGGTATGGAGCAGTACTTC. It encodes CAWSVQGMEQYF.

The rearrangement joins TRBV19 to TRBJ1-2; D not certain. CDR3 length: 14 residues. The V gene's germline CDR1 is LNHDA and CDR2 SQIVND (reference sequence). Trimming removed 5 bases at V and 11 bases at J, with 21 bases between. The CDR3 loop reads CASSPSNGLVEYTF. The CDR3 DNA follows: TGTGCCAGTAGTCCAAGTAACGGATTAGTGGAGTACACCTTC.

This clone was recorded once. The chain joins TRBV27 to TRBJ2-5, with a possible D match to TRBD2 (6 bases). The germline V gene encodes CDR1 MNHEY and CDR2 SMNVEV (reference sequence). The CDR3 is 14 residues long. The V and J ends lost 4 bases and 0 bases respectively, with 9 bases between them. CDR3 in amino acids: CASSSGTYQETQYF. The CDR3 nucleotides read TGTGCCAGCAGTTCCGGGACTTACCAAGAGACCCAGTACTTC.

The V call is TRBV28, the J call TRBJ2-3; TRBD2 aligns across 7 bases. J gave up 0 bases and V 5 bases, and 5 bases lay outside the gene matches. The CDR3 extends over 15 amino acids. Germline V lookup: CDR1 MDHEN, CDR2 SYDVKM. CDR3 in amino acids: CASSPLAVSTDTQYF. CDR3 in DNA: TGTGCCAGCAGTCCCCTAGCGGTTAGCACAGATACGCAGTATTTT. Drawing the rest from reference TRBV28 and TRBJ2-3, the complete variable domain is DVKVTQSSRYLVKRTGEKVFLECVQDMDHENMFWYRQDPGLGLRLIYFSYDVKMKEKGDIPEGYSVSREKKERFSLILESASTNQTSMYLCASSPLAVSTDTQYFGPGTRLTVL.

V is TRBV28 and J is TRBJ2-1; D unresolved. Germline CDR1 MDHEN, CDR2 SYDVKM. Trimming stripped 2 bases from V and 5 bases from J, with 4 bases between. The CDR3 is 12 amino acids. The CDR3 here is CASSLTHNEQFF. The DNA for the CDR3 is TGTGCCAGCAGTTTAACCCACAATGAGCAGTTCTTC.

The J gene is TRBJ2-3, the V gene TRBV7-2; D remains ambiguous. The germline V gene has CDR1 SGHTA and CDR2 FQGNSA. V was shortened by 5 bases and J by 2 bases, with 14 bases between the two germline ends. The CDR3 is 15 amino acids. The CDR3 spells CASSRWFSDTDTQYF. The DNA for the CDR3 is TGTGCCAGCAGCCGTTGGTTCTCCGACACAGATACGCAGTATTTT.

The chain uses TRBV19 and TRBJ2-5; possibly TRBD2 for D (6 bases). The CDR3 totals 15 residues. Deletions cut 0 bases from V and 5 bases from J, with 13 bases between. Germline values: CDR1 LNHDA, CDR2 SQIVND (reference sequence). CDR3 amino acids: CASSIDPGDLETQYF. CDR3 DNA: TGTGCCAGTAGTATAGATCCCGGGGACTTGGAGACCCAGTACTTC.